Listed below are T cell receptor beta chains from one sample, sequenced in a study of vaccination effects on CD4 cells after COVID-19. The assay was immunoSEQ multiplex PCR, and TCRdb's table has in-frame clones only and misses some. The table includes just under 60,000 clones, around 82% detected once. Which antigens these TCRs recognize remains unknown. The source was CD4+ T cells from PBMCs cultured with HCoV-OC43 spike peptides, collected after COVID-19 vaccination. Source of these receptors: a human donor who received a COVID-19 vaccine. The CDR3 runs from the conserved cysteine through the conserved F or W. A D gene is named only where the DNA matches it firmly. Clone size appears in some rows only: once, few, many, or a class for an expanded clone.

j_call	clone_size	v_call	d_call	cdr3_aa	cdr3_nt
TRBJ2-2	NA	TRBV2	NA	CASSESPNTGELFF	TGTGCCAGCAGTGAATCTCCGAACACCGGGGAGCTGTTTTTT
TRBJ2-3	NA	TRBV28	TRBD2	CASVAGGKGGGTDTQYF	TGTGCCAGCGTAGCGGGGGGAAAGGGGGGAGGCACAGATACGCAGTATTTT
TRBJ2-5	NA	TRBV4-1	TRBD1	CASSQGTGGETQYF	TGCGCCAGCAGCCAAGGGACAGGGGGCGAGACCCAGTACTTC
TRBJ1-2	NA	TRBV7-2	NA	CASSSSLGATTYGYTF	TGTGCCAGCAGCTCCTCCTTGGGAGCTACTACCTATGGCTACACCTTC
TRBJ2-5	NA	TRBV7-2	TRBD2	CASSVRTSGKETQYF	TGTGCCAGCAGCGTCCGGACTAGCGGGAAGGAGACCCAGTACTTC
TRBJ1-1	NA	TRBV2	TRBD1	CASSRQGAPDTEAFF	TGTGCCAGCTCCCGACAGGGGGCGCCCGACACTGAAGCTTTCTTT
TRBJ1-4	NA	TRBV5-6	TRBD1	CASSLGGTGERTEKLFF	TGTGCCAGCAGCTTGGGCGGGACAGGGGAGAGGACTGAAAAACTGTTTTTT
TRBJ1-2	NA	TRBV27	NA	CASRTQGNNYGYTF	TGTGCCAGCAGAACACAGGGCAATAACTATGGCTACACCTTC
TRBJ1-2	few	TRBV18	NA	CASSPISLSGYTF	TGTGCCAGCTCACCCATCTCCTTGTCCGGCTACACCTTC
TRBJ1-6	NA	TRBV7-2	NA	CASSPKVGGENNSPLHF	TGTGCCAGCAGCCCCAAGGTAGGGGGAGAGAATAATTCACCCCTCCACTTT
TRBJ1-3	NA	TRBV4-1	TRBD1	CASSPSEGAGGNTIYF	TGCGCCAGCAGCCCAAGTGAGGGGGCGGGTGGAAACACCATATATTTT
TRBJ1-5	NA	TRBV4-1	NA	CASSQTTTVQNQPQHF	TGCGCCAGCAGCCAAACTACCACAGTACAGAATCAGCCCCAGCATTTT
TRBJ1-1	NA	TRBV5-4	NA	CASSLVAGRGNTEAFF	TGTGCCAGCAGCTTGGTTGCGGGCAGAGGGAACACTGAAGCTTTCTTT
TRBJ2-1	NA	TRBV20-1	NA	CSARGDNEQFF	TGCAGTGCTAGAGGTGACAATGAGCAGTTCTTC
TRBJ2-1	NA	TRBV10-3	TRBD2	CAISRLAGGDNEQFF	TGTGCCATCAGCAGACTAGCGGGGGGTGACAATGAGCAGTTCTTC
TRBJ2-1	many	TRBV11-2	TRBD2	CASSLGAGGPNEQFF	TGTGCCAGCAGCCTAGGGGCGGGGGGGCCCAATGAGCAGTTCTTC
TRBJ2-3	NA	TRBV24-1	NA	CATSVVAGDTQYF	TGTGCCACCAGTGTGGTGGCGGGGGATACGCAGTATTTT
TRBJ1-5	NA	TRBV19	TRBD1	CASRVVDRGFFQPQHF	TGTGCCAGTAGAGTGGTGGACAGGGGATTTTTTCAGCCCCAGCATTTT
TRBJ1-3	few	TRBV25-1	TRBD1	CASSRQGGRNTIYF	TGTGCCAGCAGTCGACAGGGAGGAAGAAACACCATATATTTT
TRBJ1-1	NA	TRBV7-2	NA	CASSLTRAATEAFF	TGTGCCAGCAGCTTAACGAGGGCGGCCACTGAAGCTTTCTTT
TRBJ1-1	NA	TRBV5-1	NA	CASRREAEAFF	TGCGCCAGCAGAAGGGAGGCTGAAGCTTTCTTT
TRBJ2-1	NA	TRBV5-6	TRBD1	CASSVPWTGVDEQFF	TGTGCCAGCAGCGTTCCTTGGACAGGGGTCGATGAGCAGTTCTTC
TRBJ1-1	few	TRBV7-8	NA	CASSLTHRSQGLMLTEAFF	TGTGCCAGCAGCTTAACACACAGATCACAGGGCTTGATGCTAACTGAAGCTTTCTTT
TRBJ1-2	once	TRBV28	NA	CASSLLTGGYTF	TGTGCCAGCAGTTTATTAACGGGGGGCTACACCTTC
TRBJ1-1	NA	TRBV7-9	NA	CASSYQQGVNTEAFF	TGTGCCAGCAGCTACCAACAGGGAGTGAACACTGAAGCTTTCTTT
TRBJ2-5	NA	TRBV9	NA	CASSVGGRRPGETQYF	TGTGCCAGCAGCGTAGGGGGAAGGCGGCCAGGAGAGACCCAGTACTTC
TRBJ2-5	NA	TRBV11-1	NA	CASSSSRAQETQYF	TGTGCCAGCAGCTCTTCCCGGGCCCAAGAGACCCAGTACTTC
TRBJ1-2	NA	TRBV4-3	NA	CASSQLAGGYGYTF	TGCGCCAGCAGCCAGCTCGCTGGAGGCTATGGCTACACCTTC
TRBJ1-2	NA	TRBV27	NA	CASSLVRGNYGYTF	TGTGCCAGCAGTTTAGTTAGGGGTAACTATGGCTACACCTTC
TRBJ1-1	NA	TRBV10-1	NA	CASSSAPNTEAFF	TGCGCCAGCAGTTCAGCGCCGAACACTGAAGCTTTCTTT
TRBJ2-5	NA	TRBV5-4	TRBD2	CASSSRTSGGGETQYF	TGTGCCAGCAGCTCGAGGACTAGCGGGGGGGGTGAGACCCAGTACTTC
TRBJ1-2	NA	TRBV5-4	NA	CASSYEGPYGYTF	TGTGCCAGCAGCTATGAAGGACCCTATGGCTACACCTTC
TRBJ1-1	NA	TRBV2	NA	CASTPNRGSAEAFF	TGTGCCAGCACCCCGAATAGAGGGTCGGCTGAAGCTTTCTTT
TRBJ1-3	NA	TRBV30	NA	CAWSVLNGGNTIYF	TGTGCCTGGAGTGTACTCAACGGAGGAAACACCATATATTTT
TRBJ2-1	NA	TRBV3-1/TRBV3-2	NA	CASSQVSIAATYNEQFF	TGTGCCAGCAGCCAAGTCTCCATAGCGGCCACCTACAATGAGCAGTTCTTC
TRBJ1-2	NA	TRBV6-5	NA	CASIHRANYGYTF	TGTGCCAGCATTCATAGGGCTAACTATGGCTACACCTTC
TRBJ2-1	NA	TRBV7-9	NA	CASSSLGAGVLSSYNEQFF	TGTGCCAGCAGCTCCCTCGGAGCAGGGGTTTTGAGCTCCTACAATGAGCAGTTCTTC
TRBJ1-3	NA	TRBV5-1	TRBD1	CASTGGASGNTIYF	TGCGCCAGCACAGGGGGGGCCTCTGGAAACACCATATATTTT
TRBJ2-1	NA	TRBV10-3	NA	CAISPGTRNNEQFF	TGTGCCATCAGTCCTGGGACCAGGAACAATGAGCAGTTCTTC
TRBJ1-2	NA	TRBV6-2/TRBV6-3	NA	CASSYGQGYDGYTF	TGTGCCAGCAGTTACGGGCAGGGGTACGATGGCTACACCTTC
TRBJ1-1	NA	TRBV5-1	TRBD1	CASSPTATGQGKNTEAFF	TGCGCCAGCAGCCCCACCGCAACGGGACAGGGGAAGAACACTGAAGCTTTCTTT
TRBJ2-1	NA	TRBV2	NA	CASSPGRSSYNEQFF	TGTGCCAGCAGTCCCGGACGGAGCTCCTACAATGAGCAGTTCTTC
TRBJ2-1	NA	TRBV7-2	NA	CASSLLMYQGGLGNEQFF	TGTGCCAGCAGCTTGCTGATGTACCAGGGCGGATTAGGCAATGAGCAGTTCTTC
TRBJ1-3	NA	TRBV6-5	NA	CASRTGDTIYF	TGTGCCAGCAGGACGGGGGACACCATATATTTT
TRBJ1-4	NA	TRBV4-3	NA	CASSQEYLWNNEKLFF	TGCGCCAGCAGCCAAGAGTACTTGTGGAATAATGAAAAACTGTTTTTT
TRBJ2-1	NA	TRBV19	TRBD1	CASSLRQGASYNEQFF	TGTGCCAGTAGCTTAAGACAGGGGGCGTCCTACAATGAGCAGTTCTTC
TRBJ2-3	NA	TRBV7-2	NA	CASSARGPSDTQYF	TGTGCCAGCAGCGCCCGAGGCCCGTCAGATACGCAGTATTTT
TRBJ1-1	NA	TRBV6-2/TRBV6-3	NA	CASSRPGIDTEAFF	TGTGCCAGCAGCCGGCCTGGGATTGACACTGAAGCTTTCTTT
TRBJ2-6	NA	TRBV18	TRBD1	CASSRTGFSGANVLTF	TGTGCCAGCTCACGGACAGGATTCTCTGGGGCCAACGTCCTGACTTTC
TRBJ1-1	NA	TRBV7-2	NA	CASSLGALNTEAFF	TGTGCCAGCAGCTTAGGGGCTCTGAACACTGAAGCTTTCTTT
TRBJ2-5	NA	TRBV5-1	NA	CASSFSPGETQYF	TGCGCCAGCAGCTTCAGCCCTGGGGAGACCCAGTACTTC
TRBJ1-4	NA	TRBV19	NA	CASSTQGLANEKLFF	TGTGCCAGTAGTACTCAGGGCCTCGCTAATGAAAAACTGTTTTTT
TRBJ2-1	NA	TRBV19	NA	CASSTIPSQEGFYNEQFF	TGTGCCAGTAGTACCATACCCAGTCAAGAAGGTTTCTACAATGAGCAGTTCTTC
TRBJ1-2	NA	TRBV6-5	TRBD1	CASSYEDRGFYGYTF	TGTGCCAGCAGTTATGAGGACAGGGGTTTTTATGGCTACACCTTC
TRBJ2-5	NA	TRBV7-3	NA	CASSLMASAETQYF	TGTGCCAGCAGCTTAATGGCGTCGGCCGAGACCCAGTACTTC